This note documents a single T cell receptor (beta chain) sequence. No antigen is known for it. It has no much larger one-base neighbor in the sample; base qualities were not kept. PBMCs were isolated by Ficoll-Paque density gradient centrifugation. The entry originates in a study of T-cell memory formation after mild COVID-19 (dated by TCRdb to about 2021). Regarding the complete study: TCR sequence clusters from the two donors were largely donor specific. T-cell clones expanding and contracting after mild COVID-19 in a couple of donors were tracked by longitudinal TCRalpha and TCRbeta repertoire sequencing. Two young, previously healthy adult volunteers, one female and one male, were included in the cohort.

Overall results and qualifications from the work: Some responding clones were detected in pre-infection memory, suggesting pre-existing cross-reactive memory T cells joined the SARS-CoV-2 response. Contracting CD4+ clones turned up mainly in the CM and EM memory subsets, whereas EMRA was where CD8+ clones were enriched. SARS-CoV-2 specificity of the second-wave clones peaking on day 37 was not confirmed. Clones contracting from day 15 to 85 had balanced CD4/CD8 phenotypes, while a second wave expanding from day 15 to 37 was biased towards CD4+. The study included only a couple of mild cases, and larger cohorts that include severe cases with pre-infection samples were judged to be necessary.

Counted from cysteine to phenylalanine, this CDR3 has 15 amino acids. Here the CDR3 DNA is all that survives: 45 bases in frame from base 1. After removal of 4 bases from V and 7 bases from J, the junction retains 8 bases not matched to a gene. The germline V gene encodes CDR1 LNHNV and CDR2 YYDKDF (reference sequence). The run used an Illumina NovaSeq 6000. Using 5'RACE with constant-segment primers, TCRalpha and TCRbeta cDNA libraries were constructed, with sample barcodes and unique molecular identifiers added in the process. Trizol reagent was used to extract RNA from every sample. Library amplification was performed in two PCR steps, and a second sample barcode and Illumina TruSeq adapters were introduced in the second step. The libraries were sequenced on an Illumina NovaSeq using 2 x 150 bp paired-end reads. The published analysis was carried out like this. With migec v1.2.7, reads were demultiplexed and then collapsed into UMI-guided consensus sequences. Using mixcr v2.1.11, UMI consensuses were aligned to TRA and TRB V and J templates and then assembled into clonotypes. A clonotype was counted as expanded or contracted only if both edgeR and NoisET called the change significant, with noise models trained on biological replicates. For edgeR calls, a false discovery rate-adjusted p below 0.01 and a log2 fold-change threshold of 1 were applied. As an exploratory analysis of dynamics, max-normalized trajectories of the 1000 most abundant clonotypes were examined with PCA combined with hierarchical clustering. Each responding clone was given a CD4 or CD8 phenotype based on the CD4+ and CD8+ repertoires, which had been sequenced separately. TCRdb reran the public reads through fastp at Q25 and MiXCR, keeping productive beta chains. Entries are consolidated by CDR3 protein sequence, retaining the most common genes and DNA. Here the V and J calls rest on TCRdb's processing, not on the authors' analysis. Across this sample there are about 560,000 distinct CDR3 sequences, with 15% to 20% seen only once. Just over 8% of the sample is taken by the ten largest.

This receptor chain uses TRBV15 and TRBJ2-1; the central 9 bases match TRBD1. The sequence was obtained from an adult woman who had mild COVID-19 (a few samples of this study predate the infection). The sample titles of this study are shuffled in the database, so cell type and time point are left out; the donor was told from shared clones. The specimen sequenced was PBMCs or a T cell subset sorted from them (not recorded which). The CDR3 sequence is CATSTAGQGQNEQFF. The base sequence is TGTGCCACCAGCACGGCGGGACAGGGTCAAAATGAGCAGTTCTTC. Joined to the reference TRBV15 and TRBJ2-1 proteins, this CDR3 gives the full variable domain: DAMVIQNPRYQVTQFGKPVTLSCSQTLNHNVMYWYQQKSSQAPKLLFHYYDKDFNNEADTPDNFQSRRPNTSFCFLDIRSPGLGDTAMYLCATSTAGQGQNEQFFGPGTRLTVL.